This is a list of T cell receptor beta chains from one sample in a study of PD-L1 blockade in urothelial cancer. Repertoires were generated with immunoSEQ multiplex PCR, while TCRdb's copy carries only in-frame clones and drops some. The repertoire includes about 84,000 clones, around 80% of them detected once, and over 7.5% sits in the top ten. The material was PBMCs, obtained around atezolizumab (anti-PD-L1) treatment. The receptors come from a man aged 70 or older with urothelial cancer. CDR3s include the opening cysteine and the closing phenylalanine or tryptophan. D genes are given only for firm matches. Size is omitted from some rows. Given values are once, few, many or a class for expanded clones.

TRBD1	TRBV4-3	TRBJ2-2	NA	CASSQGGQGPSAGELFF	TGCGCCAGCAGCCAAGGCGGACAGGGTCCTTCCGCTGGGGAGCTGTTTTTT
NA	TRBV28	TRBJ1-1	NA	CASSLRRQLNTEAFF	TGTGCCAGCAGTTTAAGGAGACAGTTGAACACTGAAGCTTTCTTT
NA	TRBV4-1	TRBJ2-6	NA	CASSQGQGGYSGANVLTF	TGCGCCAGCAGCCAAGGGCAGGGGGGATACTCTGGGGCCAACGTCCTGACTTTC
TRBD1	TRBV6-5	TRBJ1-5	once	CASSWGHRGHGQPQHF	TGTGCCAGCAGTTGGGGCCATAGGGGGCACGGGCAGCCCCAGCATTTT
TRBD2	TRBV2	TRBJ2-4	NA	CASIGGGRVFQYF	TGTGCCAGCATTGGGGGGGGTAGGGTTTTTCAGTACTTC
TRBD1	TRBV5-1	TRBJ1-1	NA	CASSLDRGTGTEAFF	TGCGCCAGCAGCTTGGACAGGGGGACGGGCACTGAAGCTTTCTTT
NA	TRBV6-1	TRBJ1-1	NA	CASSGAPFTEAFF	TGTGCCAGCAGTGGGGCCCCGTTCACTGAAGCTTTCTTT
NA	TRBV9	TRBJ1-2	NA	CASSVEQGYGYTF	TGTGCCAGCAGCGTAGAACAGGGCTATGGCTACACCTTC
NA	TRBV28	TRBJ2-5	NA	CASSLPQGSQETQYF	TGTGCCAGCAGTTTACCTCAGGGGTCCCAAGAGACCCAGTACTTC
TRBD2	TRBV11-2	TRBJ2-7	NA	CASSPRGSTTREQYF	TGTGCCAGCAGCCCGCGGGGGTCCACTACGAGGGAGCAGTACTTC
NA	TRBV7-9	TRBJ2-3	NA	CASSVGTGDTQYF	TGTGCCAGCAGCGTAGGGACTGGGGATACGCAGTATTTT
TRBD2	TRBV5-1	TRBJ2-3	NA	CASSLASGTSPRDTQYF	TGCGCCAGCAGCTTGGCCAGCGGGACTAGCCCACGAGATACGCAGTATTTT
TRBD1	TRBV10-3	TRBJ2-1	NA	CAIRGGAGGRTSSYNEQFF	TGTGCCATCAGGGGTGGGGCAGGGGGCCGTACTAGCTCCTACAATGAGCAGTTCTTC
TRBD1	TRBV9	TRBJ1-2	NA	CASSVDPGQSNYGYTF	TGTGCCAGCAGCGTGGATCCGGGACAGTCTAACTATGGCTACACCTTC
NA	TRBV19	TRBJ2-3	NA	CASRRGGDTDTQYF	TGTGCCAGTAGGAGAGGGGGGGACACAGATACGCAGTATTTT
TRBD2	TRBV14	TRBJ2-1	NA	CASSPSGGALFEQFF	TGTGCCAGCAGCCCTAGCGGGGGGGCCTTGTTTGAGCAGTTCTTC
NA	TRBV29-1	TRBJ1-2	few	CSVPQDYGYTF	TGCAGCGTCCCACAGGACTATGGCTACACCTTC